The text below deals with one T cell receptor beta chain. Its antigen is unknown. Since a much larger clone is just one base distant, this may be a read error. As the method for making TCR beta libraries, quantitative 5'-RACE with molecular barcodes was used. TCRdb re-analysed the 5' RACE reads in MiXCR, keeping a single row per CDR3 protein. The table records more than 650,000 distinct CDR3 sequences, around 11% of them present only once. The source of the sample is a study of CD8 T cells in ankylosing spondylitis. Findings of the study overall: Some of the motif variants had earlier been found in reactive arthritis patients' fluid and blood. Disease-linked clones were found to be CD8+ and relatively rare in peripheral blood. Reportedly, disease-linked clones are significantly enriched in ankylosing spondylitis patients' matched synovial fluid. One TCR beta motif, made up of under ten highly homologous variants, appeared characteristic of ankylosing spondylitis blood.

V gave up 6 bases and J gave up 5 bases, with 11 bases separating them. Germline assignment: CDR1 ENHRY and CDR2 SYGVKD. This CDR3 contains 12 residues. This chain uses TRBV10-3 with TRBJ2-7; D is uncertain. Sequencing was done on a sample of blood, either unsorted or a sorted T cell fraction (not recorded which). The source is a male donor with ankylosing spondylitis. Here the CDR3 reads CAISPESNEQYF. The CDR3 coding sequence is TGTGCCATCAGCCCCGAGTCCAACGAGCAGTACTTC.